The present TCR beta chain was sequenced within a study of CD8+ T cells in alopecia areata. The table lists this clone with a count of one. Its cognate antigen is unknown. Sequencing templates came from extracted RNA that was reverse transcribed into cDNA. Assay: immunoSEQ multiplex PCR; the TCRdb copy retains only in-frame clones and omits some. There are about 150,000 clones in the sample; 54% occur only once, and more than 15% lies in the top ten. Study-level findings and limits: It was lesional scalp, especially alopecia totalis/universalis, that showed higher clonality than normal scalp.

The V segment lost 7 bases and the J segment 3 bases; nucleotides outside the gene matches: 2. From germline, CDR1 is GTSNPN and CDR2 SVGIG (reference sequence). The CDR3 has 13 amino acids. Noted treatment: oral pan-JAK inhibitor, 5-10 mg twice daily. Alopecia areata patients provided lesional scalp punch biopsies and peripheral blood, both collected for the study. The specimen comprised CD8+ T cells sorted from blood, sampled at week 4, from a patient treated with tofacitinib. This clonotype was sampled from a human donor with alopecia areata. The chain combines TRBV30 with TRBJ2-2; TRBD1 agrees at 10 bases. The CDR3 region is CALDRGDTGELFF. CDR3 DNA sequence: TGTGCCTTGGACAGGGGGGACACCGGGGAGCTGTTTTTT.